This T cell receptor (beta chain) appears in the sequencing data of a study of CD8+ T cells in alopecia areata. About the study: Treated patients swallowed 5 to 10 mg of oral tofacitinib twice daily. Study outcomes and limitations: Mice showed TCR sharing more clearly than patients did, possibly owing to HLA. Scalp sample sequencing also detects resident alphabeta T cells of normal skin.

This clone was picked up a small number of times. Its antigen remains unknown. Alopecia areata patients provided lesional scalp punch biopsies and peripheral blood, both collected for the study. RNA extraction was followed by reverse transcription into cDNA, which acted as the sequencing template. Sequenced by immunoSEQ multiplex PCR; TCRdb stores in-frame clones only, minus some. The repertoire includes 9,500 to 15,000 clones, 60% of them detected once, and 20% to 25% sits in the top ten. Germline values: CDR1 LNHDA, CDR2 SQIVND (reference sequence). The CDR3 sequence is 15 residues long. The V end was cut by 0 bases, the J end by 0 bases, with 8 bases between.

The chain carries TRBV19 and TRBJ1-2; D might be TRBD1 (6 bases). Sequenced: skin. The sequence was collected from a human donor with alopecia areata. In nucleotides, the CDR3 is TGTGCCAGTAGTATAGACAGGGGTACTAACTATGGCTACACCTTC. Amino acids: CASSIDRGTNYGYTF.